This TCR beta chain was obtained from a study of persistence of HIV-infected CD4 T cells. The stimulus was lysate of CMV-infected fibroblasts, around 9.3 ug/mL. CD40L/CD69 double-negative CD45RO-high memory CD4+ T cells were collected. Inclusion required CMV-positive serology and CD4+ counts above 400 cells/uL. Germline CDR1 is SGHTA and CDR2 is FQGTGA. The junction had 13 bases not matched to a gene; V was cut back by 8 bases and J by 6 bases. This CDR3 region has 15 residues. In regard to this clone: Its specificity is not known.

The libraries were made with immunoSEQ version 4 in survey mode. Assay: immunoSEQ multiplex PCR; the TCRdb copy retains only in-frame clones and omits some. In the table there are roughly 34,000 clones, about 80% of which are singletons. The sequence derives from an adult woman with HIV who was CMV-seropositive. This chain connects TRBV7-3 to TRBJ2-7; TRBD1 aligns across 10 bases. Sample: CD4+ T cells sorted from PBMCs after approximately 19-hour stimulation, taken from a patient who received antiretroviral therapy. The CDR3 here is CASGPTGQGGVEQYF. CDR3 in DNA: TGTGCCAGCGGCCCGACCGGACAGGGGGGCGTCGAGCAGTACTTC.